Listed here are 18 T cell receptor beta chains from one sample, sequenced in a study of T cell changes during pregnancy in multiple sclerosis. Profiled with immunoSEQ multiplex PCR; TCRdb holds only in-frame clones, not every one. The sample lists around 19,000 clones; roughly nine tenths were seen once. This sample comprised CD8+ T cells from peripheral blood mononuclear cells, obtained after pregnancy. These receptors all stem from a female donor in good health, enrolled as a control in a pregnancy study.

V and J are TRBV21-1 and TRBJ2-3; TRBD1, the D gene given by the table, was not confirmed from the DNA. TRBV21-1 is tagged as a pseudogene. The CDR3 has 15 residues. CDR3 residues: CASSVDRENTDTQYF. In nucleotides, the CDR3 is TGTGCCAGCAGCGTCGACAGGGAGAACACAGATACGCAGTATTTT.

CDR3 sequence: CASSQEAGSNTGELFF. The CDR3 DNA follows: TGCGCCAGCAGCCAAGAAGCGGGGTCGAACACCGGGGAGCTGTTTTTT. This chain uses TRBV4-3 with TRBJ2-2; TRBD2 agrees at 7 bases. Germline V lookup: CDR1 LGHNA, CDR2 YSLEER. V was pared by 0 bases and J by 0 bases, with 1 base of the junction left unmatched. The CDR3 is 16 amino acids.

Points on this clone: The junction differs from germline at one of its ends, possibly a read error. This chain joins TRBV14 and TRBJ1-3, with 9 nucleotides matching TRBD1. Germline V gives CDR1 SGHDN, CDR2 FVKESK. The CDR3 spans 14 residues. The CDR3 region has the DNA TGTGCCAGCAGCCAAGGGGGACAGGGAAGCACCATATATTTT. Residues: CASSQGGQGSTIYF. Full variable domain (rest looked up from reference TRBV14 and TRBJ1-3): EAGVTQFPSHSVIEKGQTVTLRCDPISGHDNLYWYRRVMGKEIKFLLHFVKESKQDESGMPNNRFLAERTGGTYSTLKVQPAELEDSGVYFCASSQGGQGSTIYFGEGSWLTVV.

The V gene is TRBV14, the J gene TRBJ2-7; 9 bases are a match to TRBD2. The germline gives CDR1 SGHDN, CDR2 FVKESK. This CDR3 is 15 amino acids long. V was clipped by 1 base and J by 4 bases; unmatched bases: 5. The CDR3 region is CASSQVSSGAYEQYF. In DNA form, the CDR3 reads TGTGCCAGCAGCCAAGTGTCTAGCGGGGCTTACGAGCAGTACTTC.

This chain joins TRBV6-5 and TRBJ1-2, with TRBD1 identical over 7 bases. V gave up 5 bases and J gave up 8 bases; unmatched junction bases: 8. CDR1 and CDR2 (germline): MNHEY, SVGAGI. This CDR3 has 13 amino acids. CDR3 DNA sequence: TGTGCCAGCAGTCCCGGGACAGCAAGCGGCTACACCTTC. Protein product: CASSPGTASGYTF.

The J gene is TRBJ2-1, the V gene TRBV19, with TRBD2 identical over 9 bases. V lost 3 bases and J lost 5; bases outside the gene matches: 5. The germline CDR1 and CDR2 sequences are LNHDA and SQIVND (reference sequence). The CDR3 consists of 15 residues. CDR3 sequence reads: CASSIIAGDHNEQFF. In DNA form, the CDR3 reads TGTGCCAGTAGTATTATAGCGGGGGACCACAATGAGCAGTTCTTC.

DNA for the CDR3: TGCAGCCCCCGGATAGCGGGAATCACAGATACGCAGTATTTT. Translating it yields CSPRIAGITDTQYF. The V call is TRBV29-1, the J call TRBJ2-3; TRBD2 agrees at 8 bases. The length of the CDR3 is 14 residues. Per germline, CDR1 SQVTM and CDR2 ANQGSEA. Losses at the gene ends were 8 bases for V and 2 bases for J; bases not matched to a gene: 9.

The chain links TRBV6-1 to TRBJ1-1; D is unclear. V lost 8 bases to trimming and J lost 1 base, with 8 bases between them. The CDR3 contains 12 residues. CDR1 and CDR2 from the germline V gene are MNHNS and SASEGT. This CDR3 reads CASGQRNTEAFF. CDR3 DNA sequence: TGTGCCAGCGGCCAGCGGAACACTGAAGCTTTCTTT.

The J gene is TRBJ2-7, the V gene TRBV27, with 10 positions matching TRBD1. Trimming cost V 6 bases and J 3 bases; bases outside gene matches: 8. The CDR3 totals 15 residues. Germline lookup yields CDR1 MNHEY and CDR2 SMNVEV (reference sequence). The CDR3 DNA reads TGTGCCAGCAGGAAAGGGACAGGGGCGCTCTACGAGCAGTACTTC. Its translation: CASRKGTGALYEQYF.

This chain joins TRBV13 and TRBJ2-1; the match to TRBD2 covers 8 bases. The CDR3 has 17 amino acids. In germline, CDR1 is PRHDT, CDR2 FYEKMQ (reference sequence). V gave up 1 base and J gave up 8 bases; unmatched junction bases: 13. CDR3 sequence: CASSLVVPAAGDHEQFF. The CDR3 region has the DNA TGTGCCAGCAGCTTAGTCGTACCGGCAGCGGGGGACCATGAGCAGTTCTTC.

This sequence joins TRBV14 and TRBJ2-1, with 8 bases identical to TRBD2. The CDR3 contains 18 residues. With 0 bases clipped from V and 4 bases from J, the junction kept 11 bases outside the gene matches. The V gene's germline CDR1 is SGHDN and CDR2 FVKESK. The CDR3 sequence: CASSQDTLWTSTYNEQFF. The CDR3 DNA follows: TGTGCCAGCAGCCAAGATACGTTATGGACTAGCACTTACAATGAGCAGTTCTTC.

V usage is TRBV7-2 and J usage is TRBJ1-1; possibly TRBD1 for D (6 bases). This CDR3 contains 14 residues. The V end was cut by 4 bases, the J end by 4 bases, with 13 bases between. Per germline, CDR1 SGHTA and CDR2 FQGNSA. CDR3 region: CASSSDRTITEAFF. CDR3 sequence (DNA): TGTGCCAGCAGCTCCGACAGGACGATCACTGAAGCTTTCTTT. Supplemented by reference TRBV7-2 and TRBJ1-1, the full variable domain reads GAGVSQSPSNKVTEKGKDVELRCDPISGHTALYWYRQSLGQGLEFLIYFQGNSAPDKSGLPSDRFSAERTGGSVSTLTIQRTQQEDSAVYLCASSSDRTITEAFFGQGTRLTVV.

The chain joins TRBV7-9 to TRBJ1-6, with D possibly TRBD1 on 6 matching bases. The CDR3 sequence is 14 residues long. Germline values: CDR1 SEHNR, CDR2 FQNEAQ (reference sequence). Trimming removed 5 bases at V and 7 bases at J, with 12 bases between. The CDR3 DNA follows: TGTGCCAGCAGCCCCGGGGGGGCGAATTCACCCCTCCACTTT. This encodes CASSPGGANSPLHF.

The chain recombines TRBV18 with TRBJ1-3, with D possibly being TRBD1 (5 bases). The CDR3 totals 12 residues. V shed 9 bases and J shed 11 bases, with 17 bases lying between them. Germline loops: CDR1 KGHSH, CDR2 LQKENI. The CDR3 here is CASFLKGLSIYF. The CDR3 DNA follows: TGTGCCAGTTTCTTGAAGGGACTCTCCATATATTTT.

The chain has TRBV29-1 and TRBJ1-2; D is undetermined. Germline CDR1 and CDR2: SQVTM and ANQGSEA. CDR3 length: 10 residues. V shed 3 bases and J shed 8 bases, with 7 bases lying between them. The CDR3 loop reads CSVERAGYTF. In DNA, the CDR3 is TGCAGCGTTGAGAGGGCGGGCTACACCTTC. The variable domain in full, with the rest retrieved from reference TRBV29-1 and TRBJ1-2, is SAVISQKPSRDICQRGTSLTIQCQVDSQVTMMFWYRQQPGQSLTLIATANQGSEATYESGFVIDKFPISRPNLTFSTLTVSNMSPEDSSIYLCSVERAGYTFGSGTRLTVV.

The CDR3 sequence: CASSIGVRDNFYQPQHF. Here the CDR3 DNA reads TGTGCCAGTAGTATAGGAGTCAGGGATAATTTTTATCAGCCCCAGCATTTT. The chain has TRBV19 and TRBJ1-5, with D perhaps matching TRBD1 (5 bases). Trimming took 1 base from V and 5 from J, leaving 18 bases between them. The germline CDR1 and CDR2 sequences are LNHDA and SQIVND (reference sequence). This CDR3 has 17 residues.

This chain links TRBV11-2 with TRBJ1-2; perhaps TRBD1 as D (6 bases). The V gene's germline CDR1 is SGHAT and CDR2 FQNNGV. CDR3 length: 15 residues. The V and J ends lost 1 base and 6 bases respectively, with 15 bases between them. CDR3 bases: TGTGCCAGCAGCTTAGTAGGCAGGGGAAGGGATGGCTACACCTTC. Translating gives CASSLVGRGRDGYTF.

The rearrangement links TRBV5-5 to TRBJ2-5; 12 nucleotides align to TRBD1. CDR3 length equals 16 residues. Germline CDR1 is SGHKS and CDR2 is YYEKEE (reference sequence). V dropped 5 bases and J dropped 4; count of bases not matched to a gene: 9. DNA of the CDR3: TGTGCCAGCAGTCCGGAGGGGACAGGGGGCCGAGAGACCCAGTACTTC. It is translated as CASSPEGTGGRETQYF. The variable domain in full, completed from reference TRBV5-5 and TRBJ2-5, reads DAGVTQSPTHLIKTRGQQVTLRCSPISGHKSVSWYQQVLGQGPQFIFQYYEKEERGRGNFPDRFSARQFPNYSSELNVNALLLGDSALYLCASSPEGTGGRETQYFGPGTRLLVL.